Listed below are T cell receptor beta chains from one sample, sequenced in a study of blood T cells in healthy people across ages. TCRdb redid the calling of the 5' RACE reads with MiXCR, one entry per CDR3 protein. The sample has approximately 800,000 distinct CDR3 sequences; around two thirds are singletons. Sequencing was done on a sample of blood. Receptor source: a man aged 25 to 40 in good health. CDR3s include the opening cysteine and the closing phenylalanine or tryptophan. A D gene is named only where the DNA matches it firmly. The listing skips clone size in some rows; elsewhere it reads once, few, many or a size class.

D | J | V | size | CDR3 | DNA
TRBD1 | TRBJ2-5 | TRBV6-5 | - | CASSYTRTGSETQYF | TGTGCCAGCAGTTACACTAGGACAGGGTCGGAGACCCAGTACTTC
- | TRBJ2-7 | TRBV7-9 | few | CASSLAQQPYEQYF | TGTGCCAGCAGCTTAGCGCAGCAGCCCTACGAGCAGTACTTC
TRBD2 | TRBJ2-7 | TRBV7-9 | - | CASSSWGGAYEQYF | TGTGCCAGCAGCAGTTGGGGGGGGGCCTACGAGCAGTACTTC
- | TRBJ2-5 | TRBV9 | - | CASSVWEQETQYF | TGTGCCAGCAGCGTATGGGAGCAAGAGACCCAGTACTTC
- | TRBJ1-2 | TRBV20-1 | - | CSAREEHTLYGYTF | TGCAGTGCTAGAGAGGAGCATACTCTCTATGGCTACACCTTC
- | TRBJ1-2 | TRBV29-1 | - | CSVRGKAGYTF | TGCAGCGTTCGGGGGAAAGCTGGCTACACCTTC
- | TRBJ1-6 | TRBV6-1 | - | CASSESLSGAPLVHF | TGTGCCAGCAGTGAAAGCTTGTCAGGGGCCCCCTTAGTCCACTTT
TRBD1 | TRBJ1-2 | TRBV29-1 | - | CSVEDWTGSGYGYTF | TGCAGCGTTGAAGATTGGACAGGGTCAGGCTATGGCTACACCTTC
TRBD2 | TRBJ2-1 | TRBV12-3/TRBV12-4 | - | CASGTRGGGNEQFF | TGTGCCAGCGGAACTCGCGGGGGGGGGAATGAGCAGTTCTTC
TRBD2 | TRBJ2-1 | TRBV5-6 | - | CASSLASGALGANEQFF | TGTGCCAGCAGCTTGGCCAGCGGGGCCTTAGGGGCCAATGAGCAGTTCTTC
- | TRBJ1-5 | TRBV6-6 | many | CASSYVGRNQPQHF | TGTGCCAGCAGTTACGTCGGTCGCAATCAGCCCCAGCATTTT
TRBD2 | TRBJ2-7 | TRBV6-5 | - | CASSYQAGGGYEQYF | TGTGCCAGCAGTTACCAAGCGGGGGGTGGGTACGAGCAGTACTTC
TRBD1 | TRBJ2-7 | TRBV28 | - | CASTEFPGRGGNEQYF | TGTGCCAGCACCGAATTCCCGGGCCGAGGGGGCAACGAGCAGTACTTC
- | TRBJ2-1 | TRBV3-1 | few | CASSQVGGSYNEQFF | TGTGCCAGCAGCCAAGTTGGCGGCTCCTACAATGAGCAGTTCTTC
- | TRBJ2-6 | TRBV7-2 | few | CASRRTSSGANVLTF | TGTGCCAGCAGGCGCACGAGCTCTGGGGCCAACGTCCTGACTTTC
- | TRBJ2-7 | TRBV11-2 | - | CASSPGRRYEQYF | TGTGCCAGCAGCCCCGGGCGGCGGTACGAGCAGTACTTC
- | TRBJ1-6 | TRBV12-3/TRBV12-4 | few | CASSFNLGALHF | TGTGCCAGCAGTTTCAACTTAGGGGCCCTCCACTTT
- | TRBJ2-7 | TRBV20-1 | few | CSARDHRSYEQYF | TGCAGTGCTAGAGATCACAGGTCCTACGAGCAGTACTTC
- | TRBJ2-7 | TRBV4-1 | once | CASSPTFGRQPPKFHEQYF | TGCGCCAGCAGCCCTACATTCGGGCGACAGCCGCCGAAGTTCCACGAGCAGTACTTC
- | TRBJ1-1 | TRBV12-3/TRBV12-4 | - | CASSTGQGNTEAFF | TGTGCCAGCAGTACCGGGCAGGGCAACACTGAAGCTTTCTTT
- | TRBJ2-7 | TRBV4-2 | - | CASSQGGVEPYEQYF | TGTGCCAGCAGCCAAGGGGGGGTGGAACCCTACGAGCAGTACTTC
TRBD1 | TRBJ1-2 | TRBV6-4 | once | CASKRDRVAYGYTF | TGTGCCAGCAAGCGGGACAGGGTAGCCTATGGCTACACCTTC
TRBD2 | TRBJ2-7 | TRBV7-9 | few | CASRPAGREHYEQYF | TGTGCCAGCAGACCAGCAGGGAGGGAACACTACGAGCAGTACTTC
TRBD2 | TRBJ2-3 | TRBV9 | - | CASSVDSGVTDTQYF | TGTGCCAGCAGCGTAGACAGCGGGGTCACAGATACGCAGTATTTT
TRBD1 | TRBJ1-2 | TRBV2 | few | CASGEGQRNGYTF | TGTGCCAGCGGTGAGGGACAGAGGAATGGCTACACCTTC
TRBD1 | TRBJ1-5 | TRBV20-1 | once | CSATSGTGEKPQHF | TGCAGTGCTACCTCCGGGACAGGGGAAAAGCCCCAGCATTTT
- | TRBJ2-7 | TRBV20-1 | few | CGLSSSAYEQYF | TGCGGCCTGTCATCCTCCGCCTACGAGCAGTACTTC
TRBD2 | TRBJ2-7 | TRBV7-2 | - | CASSLRLAGGRGHNEQYF | TGTGCCAGCAGCTTAAGACTAGCGGGGGGACGCGGCCACAATGAGCAGTACTTC
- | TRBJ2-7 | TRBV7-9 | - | CASSSWINVYEQYF | TGTGCCAGCAGCTCCTGGATAAACGTCTACGAGCAGTACTTC
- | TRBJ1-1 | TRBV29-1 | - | CSVTGTGVTEAFF | TGCAGCGTGACCGGGACCGGGGTCACTGAAGCTTTCTTT
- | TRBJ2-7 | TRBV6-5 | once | CASSYGGTASRGGEQYF | TGTGCCAGCAGTTACGGGGGGACAGCCAGCCGAGGGGGCGAGCAGTACTTC
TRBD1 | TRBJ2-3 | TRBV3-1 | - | CASSRLLTGDIDTQYF | TGTGCCAGCAGCCGCCTCCTAACAGGGGATATAGATACGCAGTATTTT
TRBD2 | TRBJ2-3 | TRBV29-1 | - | CSGAGGIDTQYF | TGCAGTGGAGCGGGGGGGATTGATACGCAGTATTTT
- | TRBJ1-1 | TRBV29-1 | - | CSVEDQFVEAFF | TGCAGCGTTGAAGATCAGTTTGTTGAAGCTTTCTTT
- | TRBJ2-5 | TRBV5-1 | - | CASSPGKAQETQYF | TGCGCCAGCAGCCCGGGGAAGGCACAAGAGACCCAGTACTTC
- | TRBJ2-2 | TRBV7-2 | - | CASSLESGGVGELFF | TGTGCCAGCAGCTTAGAGTCTGGGGGAGTCGGGGAGCTGTTTTTT
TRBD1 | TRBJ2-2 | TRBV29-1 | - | CSVDPGQGSGTNTGELFF | TGCAGCGTTGACCCGGGACAGGGGTCGGGCACGAACACCGGGGAGCTGTTTTTT